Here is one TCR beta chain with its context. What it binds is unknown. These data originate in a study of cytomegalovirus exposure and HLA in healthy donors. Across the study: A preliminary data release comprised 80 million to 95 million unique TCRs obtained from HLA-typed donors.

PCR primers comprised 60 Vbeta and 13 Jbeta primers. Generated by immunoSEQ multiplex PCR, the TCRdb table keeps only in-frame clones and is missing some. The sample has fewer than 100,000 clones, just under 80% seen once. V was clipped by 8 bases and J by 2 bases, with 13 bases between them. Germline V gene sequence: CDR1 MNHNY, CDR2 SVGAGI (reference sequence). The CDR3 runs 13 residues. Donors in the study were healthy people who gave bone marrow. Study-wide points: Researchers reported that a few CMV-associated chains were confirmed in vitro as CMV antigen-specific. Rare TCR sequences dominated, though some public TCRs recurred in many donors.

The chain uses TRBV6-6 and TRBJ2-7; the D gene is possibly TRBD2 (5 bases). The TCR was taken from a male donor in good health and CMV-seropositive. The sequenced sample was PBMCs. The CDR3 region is CASAGSPAYEQYF. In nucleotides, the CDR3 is TGTGCCAGCGCGGGCAGCCCTGCCTACGAGCAGTACTTC.